One TCR beta chain is described in this entry. Antigen: not known. These data originate in a study of chemoradiotherapy in HPV16-positive cancers. V shed 0 bases and J 7 bases; nucleotides not matched to a gene: 12. Germline CDR1 and CDR2: KGHSH and LQKENI. The CDR3 has 18 residues. Whole-study findings and limits: Only two HPV16-positive patients supplied the functional HPV-specificity definition.

Sequencing used immunoSEQ multiplex PCR; TCRdb keeps in-frame clones, though not all of them. The data contain 12,000 or so clones, about 81% of them singletons. The origin of this receptor is a human donor with HPV-associated anogenital cancer. Sampling was carried out from a patient who underwent chemoradiotherapy. V usage is TRBV18 and J usage is TRBJ1-4, with 9 bases matching TRBD1. Here the CDR3 DNA reads TGTGCCAGCTCACCACCGGCGGGGACCGGGACAGGGATTGAAAAACTGTTTTTT. This translates into CASSPPAGTGTGIEKLFF.